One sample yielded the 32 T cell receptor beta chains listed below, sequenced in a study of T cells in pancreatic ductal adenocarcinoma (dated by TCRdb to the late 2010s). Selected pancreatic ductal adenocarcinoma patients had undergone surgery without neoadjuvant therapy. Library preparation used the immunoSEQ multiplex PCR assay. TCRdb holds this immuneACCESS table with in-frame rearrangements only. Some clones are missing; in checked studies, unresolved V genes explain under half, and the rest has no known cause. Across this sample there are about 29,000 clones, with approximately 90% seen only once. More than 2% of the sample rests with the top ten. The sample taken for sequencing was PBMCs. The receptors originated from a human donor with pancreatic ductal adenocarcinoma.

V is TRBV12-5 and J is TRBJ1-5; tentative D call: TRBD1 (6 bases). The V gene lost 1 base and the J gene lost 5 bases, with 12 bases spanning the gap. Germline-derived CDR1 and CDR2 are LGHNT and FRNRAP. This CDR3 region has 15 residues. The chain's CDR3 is CASGLGTGIHQPQHF. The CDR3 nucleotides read TGTGCTAGTGGTTTGGGAACAGGGATTCATCAGCCCCAGCATTTT.

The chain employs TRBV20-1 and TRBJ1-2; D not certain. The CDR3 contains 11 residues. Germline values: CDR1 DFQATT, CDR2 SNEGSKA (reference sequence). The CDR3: CRRGGEYGYTF. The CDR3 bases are TGCAGACGAGGTGGGGAGTATGGCTACACCTTC.

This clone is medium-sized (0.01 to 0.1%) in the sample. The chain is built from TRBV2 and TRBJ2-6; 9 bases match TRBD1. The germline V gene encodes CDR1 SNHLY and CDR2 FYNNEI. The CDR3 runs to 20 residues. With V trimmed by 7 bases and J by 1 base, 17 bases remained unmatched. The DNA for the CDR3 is TGTGCCAGCACCGGAGGCCCTAGGGGACAGGGTCTATCTGGGGCCAACGTCCTGACTTTC. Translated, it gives CASTGGPRGQGLSGANVLTF.

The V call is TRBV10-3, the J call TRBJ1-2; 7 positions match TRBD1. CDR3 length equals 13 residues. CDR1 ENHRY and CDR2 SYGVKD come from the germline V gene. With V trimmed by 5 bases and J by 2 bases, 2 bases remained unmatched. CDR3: CAISSTGNYGYTF. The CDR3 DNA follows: TGTGCCATCAGTTCGACAGGGAACTATGGCTACACCTTC.

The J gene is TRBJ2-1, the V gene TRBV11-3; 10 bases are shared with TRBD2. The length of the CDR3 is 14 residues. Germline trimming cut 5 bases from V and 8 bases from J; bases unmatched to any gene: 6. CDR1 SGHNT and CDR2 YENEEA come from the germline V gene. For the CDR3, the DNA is TGTGCCAGCAGCGAGGCGGGACTAGCGTATGAGCAGTTCTTC. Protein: CASSEAGLAYEQFF.

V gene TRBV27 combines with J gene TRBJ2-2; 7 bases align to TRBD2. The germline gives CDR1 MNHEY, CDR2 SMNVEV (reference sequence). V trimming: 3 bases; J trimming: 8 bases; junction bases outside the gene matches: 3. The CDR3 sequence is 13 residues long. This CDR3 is CASSFWRGGELFF. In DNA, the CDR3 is TGTGCCAGCAGTTTCTGGCGGGGGGGGGAGCTGTTTTTT.

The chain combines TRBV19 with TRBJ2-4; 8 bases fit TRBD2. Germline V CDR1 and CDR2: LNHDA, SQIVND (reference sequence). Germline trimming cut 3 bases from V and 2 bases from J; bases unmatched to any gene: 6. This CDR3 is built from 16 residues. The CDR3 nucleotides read TGTGCCAGTAGTATCGGGGGGGGACTCTCCAAAAACATTCAGTACTTC. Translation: CASSIGGGLSKNIQYF.

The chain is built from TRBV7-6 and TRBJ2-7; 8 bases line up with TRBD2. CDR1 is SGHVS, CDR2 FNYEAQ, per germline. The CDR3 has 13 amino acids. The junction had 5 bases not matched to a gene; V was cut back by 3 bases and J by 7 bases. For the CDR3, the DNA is TGTGCCAGCAGCTTTGGACTAGCCCGAGAGCAGTACTTC. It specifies CASSFGLAREQYF.

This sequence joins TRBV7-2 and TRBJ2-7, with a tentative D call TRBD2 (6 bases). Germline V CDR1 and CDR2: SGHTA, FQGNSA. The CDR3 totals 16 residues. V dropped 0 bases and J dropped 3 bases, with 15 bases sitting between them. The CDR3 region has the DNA TGTGCCAGCAGCTTAGCTGGGACGGGAGATGTCTACGAGCAGTACTTC. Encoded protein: CASSLAGTGDVYEQYF.

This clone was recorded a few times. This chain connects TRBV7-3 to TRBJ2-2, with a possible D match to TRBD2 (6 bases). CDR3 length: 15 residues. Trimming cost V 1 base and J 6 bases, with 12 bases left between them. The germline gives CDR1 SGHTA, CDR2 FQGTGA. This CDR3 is CASSLKGLGAGELFF. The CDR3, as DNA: TGTGCCAGCAGCTTAAAGGGACTGGGGGCCGGGGAGCTGTTTTTT.

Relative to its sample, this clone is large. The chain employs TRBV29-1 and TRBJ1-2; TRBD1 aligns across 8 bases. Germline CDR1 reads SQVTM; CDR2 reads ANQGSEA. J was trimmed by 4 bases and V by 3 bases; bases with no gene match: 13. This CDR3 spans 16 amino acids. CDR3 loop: CSVEVGWTGSSYGYTF. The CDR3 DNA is TGCAGCGTTGAGGTAGGGTGGACAGGGTCCTCCTATGGCTACACCTTC.

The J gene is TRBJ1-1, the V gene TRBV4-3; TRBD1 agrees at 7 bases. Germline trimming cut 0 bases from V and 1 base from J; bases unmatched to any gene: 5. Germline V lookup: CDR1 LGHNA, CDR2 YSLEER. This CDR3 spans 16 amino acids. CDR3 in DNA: TGCGCCAGCAGCCAAGACCGGACAGGTAAGAACACTGAAGCTTTCTTT. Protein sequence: CASSQDRTGKNTEAFF.

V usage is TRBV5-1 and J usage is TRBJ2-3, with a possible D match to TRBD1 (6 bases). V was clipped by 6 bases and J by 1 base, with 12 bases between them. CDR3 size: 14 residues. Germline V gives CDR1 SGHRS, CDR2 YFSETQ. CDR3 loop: CASTGVSGTDTQYF. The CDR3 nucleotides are TGCGCCAGCACAGGGGTCTCTGGCACAGATACGCAGTATTTT.

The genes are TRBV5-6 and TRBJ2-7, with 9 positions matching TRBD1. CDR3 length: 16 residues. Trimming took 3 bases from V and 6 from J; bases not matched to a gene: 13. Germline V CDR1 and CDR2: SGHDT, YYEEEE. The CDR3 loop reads CASSSRRTGVVVEQYF. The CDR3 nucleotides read TGTGCCAGCAGCTCCCGCCGGACAGGGGTCGTGGTCGAGCAGTACTTC.

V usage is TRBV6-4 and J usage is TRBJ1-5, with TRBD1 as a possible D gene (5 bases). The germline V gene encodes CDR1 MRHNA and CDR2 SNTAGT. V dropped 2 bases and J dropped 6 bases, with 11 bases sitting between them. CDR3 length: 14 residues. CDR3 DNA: TGTGCCAGCAGTGACAGGGGAGGGATTCAGCCCCAGCATTTT. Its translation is CASSDRGGIQPQHF.

The CDR3, as DNA: TGTGCCAGCAGCCACGACAGGACTGGGGCCAACGTCCTGACTTTC. This codes for CASSHDRTGANVLTF. This chain uses TRBV7-3 with TRBJ2-6; D is possibly TRBD1 (6 bases). Trimming removed 5 bases from V and 2 bases from J, with 10 bases in between. The germline gives CDR1 SGHTA, CDR2 FQGTGA. CDR3 length: 15 amino acids.

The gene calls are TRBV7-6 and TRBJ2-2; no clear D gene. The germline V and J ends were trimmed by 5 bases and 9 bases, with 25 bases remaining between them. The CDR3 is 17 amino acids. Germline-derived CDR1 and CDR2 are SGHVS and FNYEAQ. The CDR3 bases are TGTGCCAGCAGCCCCGCGGATCGTATAGGGCCCGCCTGGGAGCTGTTTTTT. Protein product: CASSPADRIGPAWELFF.

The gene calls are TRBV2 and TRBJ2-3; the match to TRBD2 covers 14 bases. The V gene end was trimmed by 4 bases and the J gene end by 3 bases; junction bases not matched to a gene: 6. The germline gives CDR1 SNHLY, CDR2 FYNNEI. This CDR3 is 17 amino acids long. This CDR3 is CASSGGTSGSRTDTQYF. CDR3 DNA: TGTGCCAGCAGTGGTGGGACTAGCGGGAGTAGAACAGATACGCAGTATTTT.

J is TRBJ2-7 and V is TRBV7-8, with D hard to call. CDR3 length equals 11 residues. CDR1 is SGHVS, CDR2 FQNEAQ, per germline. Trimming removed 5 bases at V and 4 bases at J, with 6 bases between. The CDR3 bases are TGTGCCAGCAGCCCACTATACGAGCAGTACTTC. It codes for CASSPLYEQYF.

In DNA, the CDR3 is TGTGCCAGCAGCCGGACAGGTTACAATGAGCAGTTCTTC. This gives the protein CASSRTGYNEQFF. The V call is TRBV6-5, the J call TRBJ2-1; TRBD1 matches 7 bases. The J segment lost 4 bases and the V segment lost 6 bases, leaving 3 bases of the junction unmatched. CDR1 is MNHEY, CDR2 SVGAGI, per germline. This CDR3 has 13 amino acids.

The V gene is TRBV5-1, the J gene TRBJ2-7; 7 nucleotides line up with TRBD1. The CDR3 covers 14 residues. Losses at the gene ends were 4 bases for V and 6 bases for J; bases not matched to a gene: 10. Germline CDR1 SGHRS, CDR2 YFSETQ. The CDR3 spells CASSLGQESVEQYF. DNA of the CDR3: TGCGCCAGCAGCCTCGGACAGGAGTCTGTCGAGCAGTACTTC.

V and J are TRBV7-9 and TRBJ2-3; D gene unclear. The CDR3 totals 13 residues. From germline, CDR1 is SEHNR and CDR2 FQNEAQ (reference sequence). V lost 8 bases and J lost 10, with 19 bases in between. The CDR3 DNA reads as TGTGCCAGCTCCCAGAGCCTTCCGTTGCCGCAGTATTTT. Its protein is CASSQSLPLPQYF.

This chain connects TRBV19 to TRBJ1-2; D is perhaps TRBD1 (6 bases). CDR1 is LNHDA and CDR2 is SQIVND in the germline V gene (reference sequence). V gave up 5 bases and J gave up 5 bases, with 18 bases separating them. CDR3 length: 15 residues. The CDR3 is CASSVGGGAHYGYTF. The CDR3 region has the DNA TGTGCCAGTAGTGTGGGGGGGGGCGCACATTATGGCTACACCTTC. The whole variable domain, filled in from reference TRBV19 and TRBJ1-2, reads DGGITQSPKYLFRKEGQNVTLSCEQNLNHDAMYWYRQDPGQGLRLIYYSQIVNDFQKGDIAEGYSVSREKKESFPLTVTSAQKNPTAFYLCASSVGGGAHYGYTFGSGTRLTVV.

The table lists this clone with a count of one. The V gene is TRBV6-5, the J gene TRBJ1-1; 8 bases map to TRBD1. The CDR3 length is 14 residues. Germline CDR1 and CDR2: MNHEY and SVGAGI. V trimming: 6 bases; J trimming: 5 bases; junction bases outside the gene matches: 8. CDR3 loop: CASRRTGRNTEAFF. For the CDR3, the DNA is TGTGCCAGCAGGAGGACAGGGAGGAATACTGAAGCTTTCTTT.

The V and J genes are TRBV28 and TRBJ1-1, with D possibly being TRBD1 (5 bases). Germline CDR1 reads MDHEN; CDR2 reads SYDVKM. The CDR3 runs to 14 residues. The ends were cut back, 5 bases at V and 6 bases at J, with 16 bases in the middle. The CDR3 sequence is CASSPTGALAEAFF. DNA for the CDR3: TGTGCCAGCAGTCCGACCGGGGCTCTCGCTGAAGCTTTCTTT.

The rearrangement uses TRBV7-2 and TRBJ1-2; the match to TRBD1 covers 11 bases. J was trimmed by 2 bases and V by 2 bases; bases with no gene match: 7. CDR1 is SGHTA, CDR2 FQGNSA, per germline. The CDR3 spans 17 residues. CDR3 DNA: TGTGCCAGCAGCTTAAGCACGGACAGGGGGCTAAACTATGGCTACACCTTC. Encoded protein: CASSLSTDRGLNYGYTF.

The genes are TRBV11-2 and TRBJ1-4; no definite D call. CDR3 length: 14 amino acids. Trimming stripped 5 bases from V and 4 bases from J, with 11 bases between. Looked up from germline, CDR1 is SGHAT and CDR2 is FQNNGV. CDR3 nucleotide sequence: TGTGCCAGCAGCCAGACTGGATATAATGAAAAACTGTTTTTT. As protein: CASSQTGYNEKLFF.

CDR3 DNA: TGTGCCAGCAGCGGCCCCGGGACAGGGCCGGATCAGCCCCAGCATTTT. This translates into CASSGPGTGPDQPQHF. This chain uses TRBV7-2 with TRBJ1-5, with 9 bases aligning to TRBD1. Germline values: CDR1 SGHTA, CDR2 FQGNSA. The V segment lost 5 bases and the J segment 5 bases; nucleotides outside the gene matches: 10. CDR3 size: 16 residues.

In DNA, the CDR3 is TGTGCCATCAGTGGTCGGTGGCAGGATCTCGCCGGGGCCAACGTCCTGACTTTC. This codes for CAISGRWQDLAGANVLTF. V is TRBV10-3 and J is TRBJ2-6; D gene ambiguous. The ends were cut back, 4 bases at V and 4 bases at J, with 20 bases in the middle. The germline CDR1 and CDR2 sequences are ENHRY and SYGVKD. This CDR3 spans 18 amino acids.

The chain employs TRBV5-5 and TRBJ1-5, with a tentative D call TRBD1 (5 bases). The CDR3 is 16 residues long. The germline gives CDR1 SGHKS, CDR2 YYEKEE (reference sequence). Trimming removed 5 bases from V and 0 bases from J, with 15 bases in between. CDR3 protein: CASRRAPGDSNQPQHF. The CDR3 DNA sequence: TGTGCCAGCAGACGTGCCCCGGGGGATAGCAATCAGCCCCAGCATTTT.

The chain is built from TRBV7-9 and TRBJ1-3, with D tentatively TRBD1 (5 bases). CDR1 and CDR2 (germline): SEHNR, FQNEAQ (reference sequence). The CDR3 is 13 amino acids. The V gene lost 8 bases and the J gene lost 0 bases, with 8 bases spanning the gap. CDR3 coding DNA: TGTGCCAGCCAGGGCTTCTCTGGAAACACCATATATTTT. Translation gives CASQGFSGNTIYF.

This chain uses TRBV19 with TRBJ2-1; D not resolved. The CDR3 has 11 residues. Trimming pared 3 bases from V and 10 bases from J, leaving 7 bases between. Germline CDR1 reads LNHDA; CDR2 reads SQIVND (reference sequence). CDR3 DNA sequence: TGTGCCAGTAGTATCACGCAGGAGCAGTTCTTC. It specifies CASSITQEQFF.